This TCR beta chain was sequenced for a study of early T cells in non-severe SARS-CoV-2 infection. Looking at the study overall: Sequencing was performed on bulk RNA from unsorted whole blood, leaving chains unpaired. Study findings and constraints: Matching with VDJdb favored anti-spike CD8 responses (missing private and CD4 specificities).

TCRdb reprocessed the 5' RACE reads via MiXCR and lists one record per CDR3 protein. The sample contains about 24,000 distinct CDR3 sequences, 3.5% to 5% of which appear only once. This clonotype was seen many times. Its cognate antigen is unknown. The source material was whole blood. The receptor was isolated from an adult who was a healthcare worker with PCR-confirmed SARS-CoV-2 infection or an uninfected control (not recorded which).

This CDR3 reads CSAQRGGYNEQFF. As DNA, the CDR3 is TGCAGTGCCCAGCGGGGGGGGTACAATGAGCAGTTCTTC. V gene TRBV20-1 combines with J gene TRBJ2-1; 10 bases fit TRBD2. J lost 4 bases, V lost 6 bases, and 3 bases had no gene match. The CDR3 is made up of 13 amino acids. CDR1 is DFQATT, CDR2 SNEGSKA, per germline (reference sequence).